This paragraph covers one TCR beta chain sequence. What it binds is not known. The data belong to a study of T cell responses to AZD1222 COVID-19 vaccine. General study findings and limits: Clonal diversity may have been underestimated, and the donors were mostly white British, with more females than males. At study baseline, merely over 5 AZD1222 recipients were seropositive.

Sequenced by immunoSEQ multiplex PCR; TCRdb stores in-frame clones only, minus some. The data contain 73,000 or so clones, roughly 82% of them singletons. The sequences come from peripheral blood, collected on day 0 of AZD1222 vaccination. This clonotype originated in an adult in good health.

The DNA of the CDR3 is TGTGCCACCAGCAGAGATGGCGGGACAGTGAAGCCCCAAGAGACCCAGTACTTC. Encoded protein: CATSRDGGTVKPQETQYF. This sequence joins TRBV15 and TRBJ2-5, with D perhaps matching TRBD1 (7 bases). In germline, CDR1 is LNHNV, CDR2 YYDKDF (reference sequence). Trimming removed 0 bases at V and 1 base at J, with 18 bases between. The CDR3 spans 18 residues.